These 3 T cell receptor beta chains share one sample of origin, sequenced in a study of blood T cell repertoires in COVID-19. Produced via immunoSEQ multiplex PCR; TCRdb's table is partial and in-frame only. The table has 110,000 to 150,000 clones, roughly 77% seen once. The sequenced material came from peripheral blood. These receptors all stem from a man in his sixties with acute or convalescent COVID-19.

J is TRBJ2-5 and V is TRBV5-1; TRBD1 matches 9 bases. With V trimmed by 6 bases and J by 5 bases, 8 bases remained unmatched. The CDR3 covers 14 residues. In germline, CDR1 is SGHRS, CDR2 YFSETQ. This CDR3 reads CASTGTGRAETQYF. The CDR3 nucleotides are TGCGCCAGCACCGGGACAGGGAGAGCGGAGACCCAGTACTTC.

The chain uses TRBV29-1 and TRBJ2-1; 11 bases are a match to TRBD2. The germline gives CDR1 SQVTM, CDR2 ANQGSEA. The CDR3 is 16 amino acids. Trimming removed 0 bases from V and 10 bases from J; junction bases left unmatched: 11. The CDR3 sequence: CSVEDGAGLAGGEQFF. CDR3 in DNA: TGCAGCGTTGAAGATGGAGCTGGGCTAGCGGGGGGAGAGCAGTTCTTC.

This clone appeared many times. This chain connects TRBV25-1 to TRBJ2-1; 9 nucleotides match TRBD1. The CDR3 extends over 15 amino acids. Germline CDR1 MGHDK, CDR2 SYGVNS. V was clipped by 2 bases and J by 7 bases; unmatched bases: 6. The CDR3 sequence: CASSEPGTGRNEQFF. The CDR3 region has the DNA TGTGCCAGCAGTGAACCGGGGACAGGGAGGAATGAGCAGTTCTTC.